A selection of T cell receptor beta chains follows, all from one sample in a study of Tregs in tolerant kidney transplant recipients. TCRdb's copy holds only in-frame clones and misses some; the assay was immunoSEQ multiplex PCR. This table holds 69,000 or so clones, about 89% found once. The starting material was CD4+ T cells from blood, obtained before the transplant. The receptors were sampled from a human donor who received a combined kidney and bone marrow transplant. Each CDR3 is given without its conserved first and last residue.

TRBV30	TRBJ2-5	AWSGGADQETQY
TRBV7-2	TRBJ2-7	ASSLFSPGVEQY
TRBV9	TRBJ2-1	ASSVSTGDNEQF
TRBV27	TRBJ2-7	ASSLLVQGGEQY
TRBV29-1	TRBJ1-3	SVSGQGNGNTIY
TRBV25-1	TRBJ1-5	ASGAGMGNQPQH
TRBV19	TRBJ2-7	ASSIEGGTGSYEQY
TRBV5-6	TRBJ1-5	ASSIDREDVSNQPQH
TRBV19	TRBJ1-2	ASSALATVNYGYT
TRBV5-1	TRBJ1-3	ASSPVGVGNTIY
TRBV27	TRBJ1-5	ASSSGAHGIYSNQPQH
TRBV28	TRBJ2-1	ASSLQSSGSNNEQF
TRBV30	TRBJ1-5	AWSGTEGNQPQH
TRBV5-1	TRBJ2-3	ASSLGGTDTQY
TRBV5-1	TRBJ2-1	ASSVTSGSGDEQF
TRBV18	TRBJ2-7	ASSTGAGTIYEQY
TRBV18	TRBJ2-2	ASSQTSDTGELF
TRBV9	TRBJ2-3	ASSVGGRTTDTQY
TRBV6-1	TRBJ2-2	ASSARNTGELF
TRBV28	TRBJ2-5	ASSHTSGVRETQY
TRBV15	TRBJ1-5	ATSRESAGNNQPQH
TRBV6-5	TRBJ2-1	ASKDSSRNEQF
TRBV30	TRBJ1-5	AWSPGLYVSNQPQH
TRBV27	TRBJ2-3	ASSVLAGGIARDTQY
TRBV5-4	TRBJ1-2	ASSSGQGNYGYT
TRBV27	TRBJ1-4	ASSPREGEKLF
TRBV2	TRBJ2-2	ASRVAAITGELF
TRBV7-9	TRBJ1-4	ASSLAYRGGEKLF
TRBV5-6	TRBJ1-4	ASSFGTNRGLEKLF
TRBV29-1	TRBJ2-4	SVEVAVAKNIQY
TRBV27	TRBJ1-1	ASSLSRGNTEAF
TRBV2	TRBJ1-4	ASSEYRGEKLF
TRBV5-1	TRBJ2-3	ASRGGLALDTQY
TRBV7-3	TRBJ2-3	ASSSTGDTQY
TRBV28	TRBJ2-1	ASSFGNRGEQF
TRBV12-5	TRBJ1-2	ASGRQGYGYT
TRBV2	TRBJ1-5	ASSARQGQINQPQH
TRBV19	TRBJ1-5	ASSIQGGQPQH
TRBV7-2	TRBJ2-6	ASSLALAGVAGANVLT
TRBV18	TRBJ2-7	ASSPNYEQY
TRBV6-5	TRBJ2-7	ASRRLAGVYEQY